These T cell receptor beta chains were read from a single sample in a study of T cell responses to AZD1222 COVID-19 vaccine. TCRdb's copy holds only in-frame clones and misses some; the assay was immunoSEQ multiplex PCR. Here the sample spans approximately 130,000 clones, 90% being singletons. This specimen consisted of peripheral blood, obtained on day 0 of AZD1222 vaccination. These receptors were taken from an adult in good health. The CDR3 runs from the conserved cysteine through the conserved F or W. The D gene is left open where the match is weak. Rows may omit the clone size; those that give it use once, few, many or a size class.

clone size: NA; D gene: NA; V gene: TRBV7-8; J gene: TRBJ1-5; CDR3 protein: CASSLGTVVGNQPQHF; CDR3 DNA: TGTGCCAGCAGCTTAGGGACAGTCGTTGGCAATCAGCCCCAGCATTTT
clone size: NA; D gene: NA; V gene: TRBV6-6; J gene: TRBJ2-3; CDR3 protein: CASTPGRGTDTQYF; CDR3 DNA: TGTGCCAGCACCCCAGGGCGGGGCACAGATACGCAGTATTTT
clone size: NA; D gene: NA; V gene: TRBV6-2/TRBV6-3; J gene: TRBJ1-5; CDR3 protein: CASSIRRDGSNQPQHF; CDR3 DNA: TGTGCCAGCAGTATCCGTCGGGACGGAAGCAATCAGCCCCAGCATTTT
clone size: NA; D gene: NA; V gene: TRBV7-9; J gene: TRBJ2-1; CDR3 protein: CASSPQLTSKVSNEQFF; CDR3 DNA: TGTGCCAGCAGTCCTCAATTAACCTCCAAGGTCTCGAATGAGCAGTTCTTC
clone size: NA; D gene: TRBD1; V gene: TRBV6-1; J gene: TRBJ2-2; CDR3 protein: CASSEAPGQGGELFF; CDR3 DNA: TGTGCCAGCAGTGAGGCACCGGGACAGGGGGGGGAGCTGTTTTTT
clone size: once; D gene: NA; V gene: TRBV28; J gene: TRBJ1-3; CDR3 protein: CASTGTAGNTIYF; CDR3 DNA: TGTGCCAGCACCGGGACGGCCGGAAACACCATATATTTT
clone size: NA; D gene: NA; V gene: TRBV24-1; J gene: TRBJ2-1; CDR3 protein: CATSDIGGQFF; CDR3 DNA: TGTGCCACCAGTGATATCGGTGGGCAGTTCTTC
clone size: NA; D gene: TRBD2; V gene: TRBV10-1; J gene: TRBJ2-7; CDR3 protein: CASSESGGKNLYEQYF; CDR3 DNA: TGCGCCAGCAGTGAGTCGGGAGGGAAAAACCTTTACGAGCAGTACTTC
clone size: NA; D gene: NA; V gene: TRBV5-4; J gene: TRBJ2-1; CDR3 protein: CAANPTGRGTPNNEQFF; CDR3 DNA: TGTGCCGCGAACCCCACCGGTCGGGGGACACCTAACAATGAGCAGTTCTTC
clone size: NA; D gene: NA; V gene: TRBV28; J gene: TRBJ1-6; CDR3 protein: CASSSPPRANSPLHF; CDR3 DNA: TGTGCCAGCAGTTCTCCCCCCAGGGCGAATTCACCCCTCCACTTT
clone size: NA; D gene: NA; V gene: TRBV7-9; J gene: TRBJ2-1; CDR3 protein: CASSPRPTGYNEQFF; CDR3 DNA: TGTGCCAGCAGCCCCCGCCCGACAGGATACAATGAGCAGTTCTTC
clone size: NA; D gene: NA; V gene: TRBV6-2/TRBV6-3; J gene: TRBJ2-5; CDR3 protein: CASSFVGDQETQYF; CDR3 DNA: TGTGCCAGCAGCTTTGTGGGGGACCAAGAGACCCAGTACTTC
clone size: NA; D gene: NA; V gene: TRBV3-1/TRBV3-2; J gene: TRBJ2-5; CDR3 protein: CASSQGTWETQYF; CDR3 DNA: TGTGCCAGCAGCCAAGGGACTTGGGAGACCCAGTACTTC
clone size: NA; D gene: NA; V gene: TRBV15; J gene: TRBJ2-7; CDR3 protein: CATSRDWTNPYEQYF; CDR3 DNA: TGTGCCACCAGCAGAGATTGGACTAACCCCTACGAGCAGTACTTC
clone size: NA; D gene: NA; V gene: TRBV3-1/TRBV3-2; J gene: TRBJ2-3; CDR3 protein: CASSQDRRGAPDTQYF; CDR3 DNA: TGTGCCAGCAGCCAAGATAGAAGGGGGGCTCCAGATACGCAGTATTTT
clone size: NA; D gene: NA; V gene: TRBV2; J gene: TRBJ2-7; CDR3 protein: CASSDSGPREQYF; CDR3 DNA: TGTGCCAGCAGTGATTCGGGGCCGAGAGAGCAGTACTTC
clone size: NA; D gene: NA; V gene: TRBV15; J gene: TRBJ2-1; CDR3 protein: CATSRDSYNEQFF; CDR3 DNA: TGTGCCACCAGTCGGGATTCCTACAATGAGCAGTTCTTC